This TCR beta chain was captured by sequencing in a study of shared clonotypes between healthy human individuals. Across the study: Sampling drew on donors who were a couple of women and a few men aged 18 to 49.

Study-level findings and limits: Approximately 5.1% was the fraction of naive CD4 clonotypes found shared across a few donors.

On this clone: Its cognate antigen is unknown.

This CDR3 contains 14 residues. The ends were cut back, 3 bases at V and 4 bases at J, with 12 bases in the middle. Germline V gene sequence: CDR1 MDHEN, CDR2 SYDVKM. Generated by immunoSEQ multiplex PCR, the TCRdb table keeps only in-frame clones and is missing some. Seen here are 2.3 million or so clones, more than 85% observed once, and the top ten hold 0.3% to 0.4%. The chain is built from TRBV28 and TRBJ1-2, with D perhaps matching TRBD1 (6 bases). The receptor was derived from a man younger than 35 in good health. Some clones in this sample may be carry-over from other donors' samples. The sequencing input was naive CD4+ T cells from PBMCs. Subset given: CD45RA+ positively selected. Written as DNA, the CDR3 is TGTGCCAGCAGTTTTGGGGGGCCTAGCTATGGCTACACCTTC. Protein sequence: CASSFGGPSYGYTF.